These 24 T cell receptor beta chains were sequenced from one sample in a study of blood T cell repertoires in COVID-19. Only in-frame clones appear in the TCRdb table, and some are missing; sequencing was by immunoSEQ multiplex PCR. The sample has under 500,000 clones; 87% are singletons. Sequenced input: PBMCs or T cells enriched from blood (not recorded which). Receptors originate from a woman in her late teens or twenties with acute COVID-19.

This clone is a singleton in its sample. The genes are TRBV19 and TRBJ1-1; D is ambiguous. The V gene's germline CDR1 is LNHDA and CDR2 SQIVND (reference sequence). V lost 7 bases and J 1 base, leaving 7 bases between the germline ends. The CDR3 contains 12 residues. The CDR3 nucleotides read TGTGCCAGTAAGTGGAGGAACACTGAAGCTTTCTTT. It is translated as CASKWRNTEAFF.

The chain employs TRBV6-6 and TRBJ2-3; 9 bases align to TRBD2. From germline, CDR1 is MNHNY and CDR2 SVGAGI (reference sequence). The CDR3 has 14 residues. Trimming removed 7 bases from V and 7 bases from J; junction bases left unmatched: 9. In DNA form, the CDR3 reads TGTGCCAGCACTCTAGCGGGAACTCTGAATACGCAGTATTTT. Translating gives CASTLAGTLNTQYF.

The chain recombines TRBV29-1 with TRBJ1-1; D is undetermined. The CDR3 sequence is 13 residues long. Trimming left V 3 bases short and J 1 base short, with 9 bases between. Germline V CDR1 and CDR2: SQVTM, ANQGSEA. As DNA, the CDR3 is TGCAGCGTTGAGGGCAGTTGGAACACTGAAGCTTTCTTT. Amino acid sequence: CSVEGSWNTEAFF. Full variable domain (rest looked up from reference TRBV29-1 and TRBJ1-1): SAVISQKPSRDICQRGTSLTIQCQVDSQVTMMFWYRQQPGQSLTLIATANQGSEATYESGFVIDKFPISRPNLTFSTLTVSNMSPEDSSIYLCSVEGSWNTEAFFGQGTRLTVV.

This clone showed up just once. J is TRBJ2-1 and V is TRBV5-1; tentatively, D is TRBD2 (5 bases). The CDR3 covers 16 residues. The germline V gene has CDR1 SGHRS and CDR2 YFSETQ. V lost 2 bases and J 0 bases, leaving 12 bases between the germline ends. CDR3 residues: CASSFLASSSYNEQFF. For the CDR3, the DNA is TGCGCCAGCAGCTTCCTAGCTTCTAGCTCCTACAATGAGCAGTTCTTC.

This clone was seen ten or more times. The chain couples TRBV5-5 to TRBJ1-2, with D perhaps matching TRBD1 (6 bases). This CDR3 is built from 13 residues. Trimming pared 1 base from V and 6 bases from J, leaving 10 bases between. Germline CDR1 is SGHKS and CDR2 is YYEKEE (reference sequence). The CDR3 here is CASSLNRVHGYTF. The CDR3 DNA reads TGTGCCAGCAGCTTGAACAGGGTCCATGGCTACACCTTC.

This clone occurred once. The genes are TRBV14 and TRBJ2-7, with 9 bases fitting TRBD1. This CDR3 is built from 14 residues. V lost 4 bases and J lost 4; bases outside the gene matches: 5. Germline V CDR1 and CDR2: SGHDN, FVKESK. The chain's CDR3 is CASSPRTGAYEQYF. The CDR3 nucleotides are TGTGCCAGCAGCCCTCGGACAGGGGCGTACGAGCAGTACTTC.

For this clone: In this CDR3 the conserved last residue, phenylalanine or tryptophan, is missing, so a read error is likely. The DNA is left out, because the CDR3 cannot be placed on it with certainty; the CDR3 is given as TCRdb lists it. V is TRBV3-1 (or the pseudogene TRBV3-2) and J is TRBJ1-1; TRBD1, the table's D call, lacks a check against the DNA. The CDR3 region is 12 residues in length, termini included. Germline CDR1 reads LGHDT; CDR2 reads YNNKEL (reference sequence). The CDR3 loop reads CASSLPDSSPAL.

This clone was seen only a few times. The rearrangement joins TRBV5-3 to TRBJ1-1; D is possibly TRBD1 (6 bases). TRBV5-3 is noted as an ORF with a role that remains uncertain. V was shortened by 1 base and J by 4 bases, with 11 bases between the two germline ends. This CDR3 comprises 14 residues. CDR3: CARSLNRVGTEAFF. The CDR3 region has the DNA TGTGCCAGAAGCTTGAACAGGGTTGGCACTGAAGCTTTCTTT.

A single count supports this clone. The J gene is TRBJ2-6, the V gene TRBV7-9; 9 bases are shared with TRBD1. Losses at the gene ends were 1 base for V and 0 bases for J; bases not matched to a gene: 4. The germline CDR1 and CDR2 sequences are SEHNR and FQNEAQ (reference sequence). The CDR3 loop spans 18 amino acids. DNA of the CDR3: TGTGCCAGCAGCTTAGGGACAGGGGAGAACTCTGGGGCCAACGTCCTGACTTTC. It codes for CASSLGTGENSGANVLTF.

CDR3 coding DNA: TGTGCCAGCAGCACTTATCTACAGGGGGCGAAGATAGTGGATACGCAGTATTTT. Its protein product is CASSTYLQGAKIVDTQYF. This chain connects TRBV2 to TRBJ2-3; 9 bases fit TRBD1. The CDR3 loop spans 18 amino acids. Germline lookup yields CDR1 SNHLY and CDR2 FYNNEI. With 6 bases clipped from V and 6 bases from J, the junction kept 19 bases outside the gene matches.

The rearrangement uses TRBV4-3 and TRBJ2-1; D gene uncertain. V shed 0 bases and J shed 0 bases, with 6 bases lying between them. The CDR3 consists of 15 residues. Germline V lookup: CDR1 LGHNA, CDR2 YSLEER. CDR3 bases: TGCGCCAGCAGCCAAGATGTCAACTCCTACAATGAGCAGTTCTTC. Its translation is CASSQDVNSYNEQFF.

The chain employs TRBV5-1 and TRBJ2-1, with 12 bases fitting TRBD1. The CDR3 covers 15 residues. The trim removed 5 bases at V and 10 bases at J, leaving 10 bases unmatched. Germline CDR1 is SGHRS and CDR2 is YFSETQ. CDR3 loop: CASSYSGTGGLEQFF. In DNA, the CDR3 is TGCGCCAGCAGTTACTCCGGGACAGGGGGCTTGGAGCAGTTCTTC.

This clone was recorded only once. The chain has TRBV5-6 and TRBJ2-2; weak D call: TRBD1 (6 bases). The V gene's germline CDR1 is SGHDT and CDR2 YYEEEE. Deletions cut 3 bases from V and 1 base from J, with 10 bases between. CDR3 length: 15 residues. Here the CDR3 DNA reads TGTGCCAGCAGCTCCTCCAGGGGGAACACCGGGGAGCTGTTTTTT. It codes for CASSSSRGNTGELFF.

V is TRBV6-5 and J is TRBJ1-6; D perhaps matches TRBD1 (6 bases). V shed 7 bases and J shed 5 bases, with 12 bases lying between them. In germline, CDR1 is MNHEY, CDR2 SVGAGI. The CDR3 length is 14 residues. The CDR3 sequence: CASNRERNNSPLHF. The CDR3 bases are TGTGCCAGCAACAGGGAGCGGAATAATTCACCCCTCCACTTT.

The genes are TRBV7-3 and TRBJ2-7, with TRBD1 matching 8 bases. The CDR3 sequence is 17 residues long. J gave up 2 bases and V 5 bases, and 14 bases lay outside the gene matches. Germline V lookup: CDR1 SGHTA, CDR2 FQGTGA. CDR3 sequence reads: CASSPTRTGQGTYEQYF. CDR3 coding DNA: TGTGCCAGCAGCCCGACGAGGACAGGGCAGGGGACCTACGAGCAGTACTTC.

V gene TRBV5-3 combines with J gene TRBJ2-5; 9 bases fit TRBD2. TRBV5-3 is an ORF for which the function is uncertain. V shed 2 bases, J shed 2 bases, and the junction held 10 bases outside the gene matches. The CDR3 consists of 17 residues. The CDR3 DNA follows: TGTGCCAGAAGCTTTCTGTCTGCGGGGGGGTTACAAGAGACCCAGTACTTC. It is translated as CARSFLSAGGLQETQYF.

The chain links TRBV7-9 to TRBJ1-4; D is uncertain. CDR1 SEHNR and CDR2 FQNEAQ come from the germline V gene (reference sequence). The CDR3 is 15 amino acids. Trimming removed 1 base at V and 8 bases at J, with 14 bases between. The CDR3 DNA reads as TGTGCCAGCAGCTTAGTGGAGTCGAGTGGCGAAAAACTGTTTTTT. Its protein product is CASSLVESSGEKLFF.

CDR3 coding DNA: TGTGCCAGCAGCTCGACTAGCGGGAGACAATCCCCCTACGAGCAGTACTTC. This sequence encodes CASSSTSGRQSPYEQYF. The genes are TRBV5-8 and TRBJ2-7; 12 bases line up with TRBD2. Germline CDR1 is SGHTS and CDR2 is YDEGEE. This CDR3 has 17 residues. Unmatched junction bases numbered 9, after V lost 3 bases and J lost 2 bases.

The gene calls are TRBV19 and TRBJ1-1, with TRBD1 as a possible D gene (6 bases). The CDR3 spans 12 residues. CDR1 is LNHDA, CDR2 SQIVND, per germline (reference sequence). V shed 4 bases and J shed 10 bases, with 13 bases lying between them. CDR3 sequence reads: CASSKSSGVAFF. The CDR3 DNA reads TGTGCCAGTAGTAAGTCGTCAGGGGTAGCTTTCTTT.

The CDR3 coding sequence is TGTGCCAGCAGCCTCACCCCAGGGGGCACCGGGGAGCTGTTTTTT. Translation: CASSLTPGGTGELFF. This chain joins TRBV3-1 (or the pseudogene TRBV3-2) and TRBJ2-2; 7 bases map to TRBD1. Per germline, CDR1 LGHDT and CDR2 YNNKEL (reference sequence). V gave up 4 bases and J gave up 4 bases; unmatched junction bases: 6. CDR3 length equals 15 residues.

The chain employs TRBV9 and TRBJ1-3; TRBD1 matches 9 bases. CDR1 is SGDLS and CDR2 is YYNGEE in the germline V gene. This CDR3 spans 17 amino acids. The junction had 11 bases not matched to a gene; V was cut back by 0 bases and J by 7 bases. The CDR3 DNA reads TGTGCCAGCAGCGTAGAAGGAGGGGGGACAGGGATGAACACCATATATTTT. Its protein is CASSVEGGGTGMNTIYF.

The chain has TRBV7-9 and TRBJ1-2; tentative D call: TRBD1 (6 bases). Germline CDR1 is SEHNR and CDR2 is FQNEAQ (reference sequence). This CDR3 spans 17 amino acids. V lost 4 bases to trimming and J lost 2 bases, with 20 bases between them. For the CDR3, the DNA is TGTGCCAGCAGCTCCCCCTTGGGGGGGCGCACGAACTATGGCTACACCTTC. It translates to CASSSPLGGRTNYGYTF.

The CDR3 spells CASRRAGDETDTQYF. The DNA for the CDR3 is TGTGCCAGCAGGAGGGCAGGGGACGAAACAGATACGCAGTATTTT. This rearrangement joins TRBV6-5 to TRBJ2-3; possibly TRBD1 for D (6 bases). Germline values: CDR1 MNHEY, CDR2 SVGAGI. This CDR3 has 15 amino acids. V lost 6 bases and J lost 3, with 16 bases in between.

CDR3 coding DNA: TGTGCCAGCAGCTTAGATACTAGCGGGAGGTACGAGCAGTACTTC. Encoded protein: CASSLDTSGRYEQYF. The chain employs TRBV7-2 and TRBJ2-7, with 12 bases that match TRBD2. Germline lookup yields CDR1 SGHTA and CDR2 FQGNSA. The CDR3 runs to 15 residues. The junction had 2 bases not matched to a gene; V was cut back by 1 base and J by 4 bases. The complete variable domain, with remaining parts taken from reference TRBV7-2 and TRBJ2-7, reads GAGVSQSPSNKVTEKGKDVELRCDPISGHTALYWYRQSLGQGLEFLIYFQGNSAPDKSGLPSDRFSAERTGGSVSTLTIQRTQQEDSAVYLCASSLDTSGRYEQYFGPGTRLTVT.